This T cell receptor (beta chain) emerged from a study of blood T cells in healthy people across ages. General study points: Nothing was known about donor CMV status, and this possibly confounded expanded clonotype changes. Significant beta diversity loss was already apparent by age around 40, declining roughly linearly. Since the PBMCs were unsorted, naive and antigen-experienced cells could not be conclusively compared.

This clonotype was seen only a few times. Its antigen is not known. CDR3 length: 16 amino acids. CDR1 and CDR2 (germline): SGHVS, FNYEAQ. V lost 5 bases, J lost 7 bases, and 22 bases lay in between. Sample-barcoded 5' priming and a J-beta primer mix drove a second PCR of 7 to 11 cycles. MiXCR was run by TCRdb on the 5' RACE reads, yielding one entry per CDR3 protein. This table holds 980,000 or so distinct CDR3 sequences, 40% to 60% found once. PBMCs numbering at least 6.5 million were isolated per sample. This sequence originates from a young man in good health. V gene TRBV7-6 combines with J gene TRBJ2-3; maybe TRBD2 (7 bases). What was sequenced was blood. The CDR3 spells CASSPALAGAEYTQYF. The CDR3 bases are TGTGCCAGCAGCCCAGCCCTGGCGGGGGCGGAATATACGCAGTATTTT.